A selection of T cell receptor beta chains follows, all from one sample in a study of blood T cell repertoires in COVID-19. Clones were read by immunoSEQ multiplex PCR, and TCRdb kept only the in-frame ones, dropping some. Of approximately 30,000 clones in the sample, approximately 87% were seen once. Specimen: peripheral blood. These receptors originate from a human donor in a cohort sampled during active COVID-19. Each CDR3 is given with its conserved first and last residue. Each record gives: D gene, clone size, V gene, J gene, CDR3 protein, CDR3 DNA. A D gene is named only where the DNA matches it firmly. Not every row has a clone size; where given, it reads once, few, many or a size class.

NA	NA	TRBV4-3	TRBJ1-6	CASSQAGKMGSPLHF	TGCGCCAGCAGCCAAGCGGGAAAAATGGGATCACCCCTCCACTTT
NA	NA	TRBV12-3/TRBV12-4	TRBJ2-7	CASSPPGYEQYF	TGTGCCAGCAGTCCCCCCGGTTACGAGCAGTACTTC
NA	once	TRBV15	TRBJ1-1	CATSREDGGDTEAFF	TGTGCCACCAGCAGAGAAGACGGGGGGGACACTGAAGCTTTCTTT
NA	NA	TRBV28	TRBJ2-2	CASSLGQNTGELFF	TGTGCCAGCAGCTTGGGACAAAACACCGGGGAGCTGTTTTTT
TRBD2	NA	TRBV18	TRBJ2-3	CASSPPGLAGGTDTQYF	TGTGCCAGCTCACCTCCGGGACTAGCGGGGGGCACAGATACGCAGTATTTT
NA	once	TRBV12-3/TRBV12-4	TRBJ1-2	CASSDRYGYTF	TGTGCCAGCAGCGACAGATATGGCTACACCTTC
TRBD1	medium-sized	TRBV7-9	TRBJ1-2	CASSSDRGRVYGYTF	TGTGCCAGCAGCTCGGACAGGGGGCGAGTCTATGGCTACACCTTC
NA	NA	TRBV9	TRBJ2-3	CASTSAPGADRGTDTQYF	TGTGCCAGCACCTCAGCACCAGGGGCCGATAGAGGCACAGATACGCAGTATTTT
NA	NA	TRBV9	TRBJ2-6	CASSAQPGIYSIPGSGANVLTF	TGTGCCAGCAGCGCCCAACCGGGGATCTATTCGATACCAGGATCTGGGGCCAACGTCCTGACTTTC
TRBD1	NA	TRBV12-5	TRBJ1-2	CASGLVLARDRRNYGYTF	TGTGCTAGTGGTTTGGTACTCGCCCGGGACAGAAGAAACTATGGCTACACCTTC
TRBD1	NA	TRBV2	TRBJ1-1	CASSEMGQRNTEAFF	TGTGCCAGCAGTGAAATGGGACAGAGAAACACTGAAGCTTTCTTT
NA	once	TRBV5-6	TRBJ1-2	CAGRVTGTADYGYTF	TGTGCCGGAAGAGTAACAGGAACCGCCGATTATGGCTACACCTTC
TRBD1	NA	TRBV7-8	TRBJ2-5	CASSHRPGQRQETQYF	TGTGCCAGCAGCCACAGACCGGGACAGAGACAAGAGACCCAGTACTTC
NA	NA	TRBV14	TRBJ1-1	CASSRTRALGTEAFF	TGTGCCAGCAGCCGAACCAGGGCCCTGGGCACTGAAGCTTTCTTT
TRBD1	NA	TRBV6-2/TRBV6-3	TRBJ2-6	CASSGQGRFVANVLTF	TGTGCCAGCAGCGGACAGGGCCGTTTTGTTGCCAACGTCCTGACTTTC
NA	NA	TRBV14	TRBJ2-1	CASSQAYRNNEQFF	TGTGCCAGCAGCCAAGCTTATCGTAACAATGAGCAGTTCTTC
TRBD1	NA	TRBV5-4	TRBJ1-3	CASSFPGQGTPGNTIYF	TGTGCCAGCAGCTTCCCGGGACAGGGGACTCCTGGAAACACCATATATTTT
NA	NA	TRBV5-4	TRBJ2-3	CASSFVRDDTQYF	TGTGCCAGCAGCTTTGTCAGGGATGATACGCAGTATTTT
NA	NA	TRBV10-2	TRBJ2-3	CASSESLSNVGAFTDTQYF	TGCGCCAGCAGTGAGTCGCTATCCAATGTGGGGGCCTTCACAGATACGCAGTATTTT
NA	NA	TRBV4-1	TRBJ2-1	CASSHTTASNYNEQFF	TGCGCCAGCAGCCATACGACAGCCTCCAACTACAATGAGCAGTTCTTC
TRBD2	NA	TRBV11-2	TRBJ2-5	CASSLGVAGGPRETQYF	TGTGCCAGCAGCTTAGGGGTCGCGGGGGGGCCGAGGGAGACCCAGTACTTC
NA	NA	TRBV19	TRBJ1-5	CASRDRSNQPQHF	TGTGCCAGCAGAGACAGGAGCAATCAGCCCCAGCATTTT
TRBD1	NA	TRBV18	TRBJ2-2	CASSLQGAVVTGELFF	TGTGCCAGCTCACTCCAGGGGGCAGTTGTCACCGGGGAGCTGTTTTTT
TRBD2	NA	TRBV2	TRBJ2-3	CASQRGGSTDTQYF	TGTGCCAGCCAGCGGGGGGGGAGCACAGATACGCAGTATTTT
NA	NA	TRBV7-2	TRBJ1-4	CASSLSGRGEKLFF	TGTGCCAGCAGCTTATCAGGGCGAGGTGAAAAACTGTTTTTT
NA	NA	TRBV18	TRBJ1-4	CASSTSRGRGEKLFF	TGTGCCAGCTCGACCTCAAGGGGGAGAGGTGAAAAACTGTTTTTT
NA	NA	TRBV4-3	TRBJ1-2	CASSQGAGSYGYTF	TGCGCCAGCAGCCAAGGGGCGGGATCCTATGGCTACACCTTC
NA	NA	TRBV5-6	TRBJ2-3	CASSLGVDTQYF	TGTGCCAGCAGCTTGGGCGTAGATACGCAGTATTTT
NA	NA	TRBV6-6	TRBJ2-7	CASSYSTKGSYEQYF	TGTGCCAGCAGTTACTCGACTAAGGGCTCCTACGAGCAGTACTTC
NA	NA	TRBV19	TRBJ1-4	CASSTRGIFNEKLFF	TGTGCCAGTAGTACGCGAGGGATCTTCAATGAAAAACTGTTTTTT
NA	NA	TRBV4-2	TRBJ2-7	CASSQVSRTLSYEQYF	TGTGCCAGCAGCCAGGTATCCAGGACACTCTCCTACGAGCAGTACTTC
NA	NA	TRBV27	TRBJ1-2	CASSLSTVPNYGYTF	TGTGCCAGCAGTCTGTCGACAGTCCCTAACTATGGCTACACCTTC
TRBD2	NA	TRBV14	TRBJ2-3	CASSHRLAGGRKTDTQYF	TGTGCCAGCAGCCATAGACTAGCGGGGGGGCGGAAAACAGATACGCAGTATTTT
NA	few	TRBV18	TRBJ1-1	CASSPRNTEAFF	TGTGCCAGCTCACCTAGGAACACTGAAGCTTTCTTT
TRBD1	once	TRBV2	TRBJ1-2	CASSRTGGDYGYTF	TGTGCCAGCAGTCGTACAGGGGGAGACTATGGCTACACCTTC
TRBD1	NA	TRBV2	TRBJ2-5	CASSSTGVETQYF	TGTGCCAGCAGTTCGACAGGGGTGGAGACCCAGTACTTC
NA	NA	TRBV11-1	TRBJ1-1	CASSLVRGDPGEAFF	TGTGCCAGCAGCTTAGTACGGGGGGACCCGGGTGAAGCTTTCTTT
NA	NA	TRBV7-8	TRBJ1-6	CASSSGGWDSPLHF	TGTGCCAGCAGTAGTGGGGGGTGGGATTCACCCCTCCACTTT
TRBD1	NA	TRBV7-2	TRBJ1-6	CASSMTTGSNSPLHF	TGTGCCAGCAGCATGACGACAGGGAGTAATTCACCCCTCCACTTT
NA	NA	TRBV28	TRBJ2-7	CASSFLNPGEQYF	TGTGCCAGCAGTTTCCTTAACCCCGGCGAGCAGTACTTC
NA	NA	TRBV2	TRBJ2-1	CAHEQGRNEQFF	TGTGCCCATGAACAGGGCAGGAATGAGCAGTTCTTC
NA	NA	TRBV19	TRBJ2-7	CASSIEAVSYEQYF	TGTGCCAGTAGTATAGAGGCGGTATCCTACGAGCAGTACTTC
NA	NA	TRBV19	TRBJ2-7	CASSKGGEAYEQYF	TGTGCCAGTAGTAAAGGGGGTGAGGCCTACGAGCAGTACTTC
NA	NA	TRBV24-1	TRBJ1-1	CATSTAGYTEAFF	TGTGCCACCAGTACAGCGGGTTACACTGAAGCTTTCTTT
NA	once	TRBV28	TRBJ2-7	CASSLPPPYEQYF	TGTGCCAGCAGTTTACCCCCTCCCTACGAGCAGTACTTC
NA	NA	TRBV13	TRBJ1-1	CASSQGNTEAFF	TGTGCCAGCTCACAGGGGAACACTGAAGCTTTCTTT
NA	NA	TRBV7-9	TRBJ1-1	CASSLLEGRTEAFF	TGTGCCAGCAGCTTACTCGAGGGCAGGACTGAAGCTTTCTTT
TRBD1	NA	TRBV14	TRBJ2-3	CASRHDRDPSTDTQYF	TGTGCCAGCAGGCACGACAGGGATCCTAGCACAGATACGCAGTATTTT
NA	NA	TRBV10-3	TRBJ2-1	CAISDERNEQFF	TGTGCCATCAGTGATGAGCGCAATGAGCAGTTCTTC
NA	NA	TRBV6-2/TRBV6-3	TRBJ2-1	CASSYSAGISYNEQFF	TGTGCCAGCAGTTACTCGGCGGGGATCTCCTACAATGAGCAGTTCTTC
NA	NA	TRBV12-3/TRBV12-4	TRBJ1-2	CASSFPGFGYTF	TGTGCCAGCAGTTTTCCAGGTTTCGGCTACACCTTC
TRBD1	NA	TRBV15	TRBJ2-4	CATSTETGSNNIQYF	TGTGCCACCAGCACAGAGACAGGGTCAAACAACATTCAGTACTTC
NA	NA	TRBV12-3/TRBV12-4	TRBJ1-2	CASTWGGYGYTF	TGTGCCAGCACCTGGGGGGGGTATGGCTACACCTTC
NA	NA	TRBV9	TRBJ2-2	CASSSDTGELFF	TGTGCCAGCAGCTCGGACACCGGGGAGCTGTTTTTT
TRBD1	NA	TRBV28	TRBJ1-1	CASSPPYPGTAYTEAFF	TGTGCCAGCAGTCCACCATACCCGGGGACAGCCTACACTGAAGCTTTCTTT
NA	NA	TRBV19	TRBJ2-3	CASRRRGGGTDTQYF	TGTGCCAGTAGGCGCCGCGGCGGGGGCACAGATACGCAGTATTTT
NA	NA	TRBV18	TRBJ2-1	CASSPHRDNEQFF	TGTGCCAGCTCACCCCACCGGGACAATGAGCAGTTCTTC
TRBD2	NA	TRBV11-2	TRBJ2-5	CASSRGSGGQETQYF	TGTGCCAGCAGCCGGGGGAGCGGGGGACAAGAGACCCAGTACTTC
TRBD1	NA	TRBV4-3	TRBJ1-1	CASSQITGVLTEAFF	TGCGCCAGCAGCCAAATAACAGGGGTTTTGACTGAAGCTTTCTTT
TRBD2	NA	TRBV6-2/TRBV6-3	TRBJ2-5	CASSVQRGVTQYF	TGTGCCAGCAGCGTTCAGCGGGGGGTGACCCAGTACTTC